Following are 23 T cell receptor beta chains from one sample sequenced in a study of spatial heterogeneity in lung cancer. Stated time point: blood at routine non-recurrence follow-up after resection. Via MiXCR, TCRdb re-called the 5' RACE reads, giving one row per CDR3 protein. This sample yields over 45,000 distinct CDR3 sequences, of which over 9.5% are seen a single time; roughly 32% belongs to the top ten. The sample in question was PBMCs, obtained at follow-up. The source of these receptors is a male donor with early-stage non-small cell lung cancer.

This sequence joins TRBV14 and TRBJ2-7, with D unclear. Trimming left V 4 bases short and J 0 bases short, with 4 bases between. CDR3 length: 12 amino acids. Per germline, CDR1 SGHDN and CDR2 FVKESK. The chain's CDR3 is CASSPSSYEQYF. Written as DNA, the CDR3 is TGTGCCAGCAGCCCGAGCTCCTACGAGCAGTACTTC.

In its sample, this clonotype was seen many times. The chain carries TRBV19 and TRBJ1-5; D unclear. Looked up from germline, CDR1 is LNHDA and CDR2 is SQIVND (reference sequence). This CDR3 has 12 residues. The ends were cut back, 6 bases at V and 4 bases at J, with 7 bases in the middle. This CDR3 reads CASRLGNQPQHF. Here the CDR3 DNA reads TGTGCCAGTAGGCTAGGGAATCAGCCCCAGCATTTT.

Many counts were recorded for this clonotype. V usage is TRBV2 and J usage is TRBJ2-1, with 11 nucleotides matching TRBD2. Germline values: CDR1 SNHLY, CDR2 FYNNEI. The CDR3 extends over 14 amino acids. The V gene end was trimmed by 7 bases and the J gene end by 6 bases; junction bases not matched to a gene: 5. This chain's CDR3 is CASTLAGGRNEQFF. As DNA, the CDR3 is TGTGCCAGCACCTTAGCGGGGGGGCGCAATGAGCAGTTCTTC.

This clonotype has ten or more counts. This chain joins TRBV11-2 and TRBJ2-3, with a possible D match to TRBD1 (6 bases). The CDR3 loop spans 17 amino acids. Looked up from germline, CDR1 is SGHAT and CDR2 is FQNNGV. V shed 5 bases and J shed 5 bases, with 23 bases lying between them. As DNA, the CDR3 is TGTGCCAGCAGCCCAGGGCCGGGGCAGGGGCGGTTAGATACGCAGTATTTT. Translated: CASSPGPGQGRLDTQYF.

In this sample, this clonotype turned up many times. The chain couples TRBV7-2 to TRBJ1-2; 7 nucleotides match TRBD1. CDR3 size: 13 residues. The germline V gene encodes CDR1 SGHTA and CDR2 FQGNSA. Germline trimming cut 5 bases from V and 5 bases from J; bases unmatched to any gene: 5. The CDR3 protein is CASSLGQSYGYTF. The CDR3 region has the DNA TGTGCCAGCAGCCTGGGACAGAGTTATGGCTACACCTTC.

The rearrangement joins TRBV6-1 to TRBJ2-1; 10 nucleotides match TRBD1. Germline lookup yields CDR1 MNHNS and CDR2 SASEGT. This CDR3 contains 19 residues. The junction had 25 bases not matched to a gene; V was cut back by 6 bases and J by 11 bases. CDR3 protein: CASSETLNIVGTGDLQQFF. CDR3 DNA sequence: TGTGCCAGCAGCGAGACCCTTAACATTGTGGGGACAGGGGACCTTCAGCAGTTCTTC.

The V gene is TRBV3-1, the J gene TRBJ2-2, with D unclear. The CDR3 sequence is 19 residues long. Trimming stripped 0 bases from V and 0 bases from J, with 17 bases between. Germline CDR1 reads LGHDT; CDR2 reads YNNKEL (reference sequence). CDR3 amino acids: CASSQDRTGLYTNTGELFF. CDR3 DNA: TGTGCCAGCAGCCAAGATCGCACGGGCCTTTATACGAACACCGGGGAGCTGTTTTTT.

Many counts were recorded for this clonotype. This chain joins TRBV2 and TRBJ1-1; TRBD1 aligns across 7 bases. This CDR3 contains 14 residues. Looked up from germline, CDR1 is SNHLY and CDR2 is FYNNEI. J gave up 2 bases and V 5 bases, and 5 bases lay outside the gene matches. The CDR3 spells CASSRDSLNTEAFF. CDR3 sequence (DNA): TGTGCCAGCAGTCGGGACAGCCTAAACACTGAAGCTTTCTTT.

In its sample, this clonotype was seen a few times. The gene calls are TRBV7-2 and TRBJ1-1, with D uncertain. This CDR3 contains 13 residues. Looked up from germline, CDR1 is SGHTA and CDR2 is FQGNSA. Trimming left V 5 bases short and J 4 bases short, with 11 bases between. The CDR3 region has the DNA TGTGCCAGCAGCCCTACGGGAAGCACTGAAGCTTTCTTT. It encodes CASSPTGSTEAFF.

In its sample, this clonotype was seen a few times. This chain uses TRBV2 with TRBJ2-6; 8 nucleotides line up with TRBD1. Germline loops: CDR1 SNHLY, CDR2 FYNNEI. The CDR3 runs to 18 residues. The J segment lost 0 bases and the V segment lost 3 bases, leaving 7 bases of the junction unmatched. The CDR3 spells CASSEQGARRSGANVLTF. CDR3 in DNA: TGTGCCAGCAGTGAGCAGGGGGCGCGGCGCTCTGGGGCCAACGTCCTGACTTTC.

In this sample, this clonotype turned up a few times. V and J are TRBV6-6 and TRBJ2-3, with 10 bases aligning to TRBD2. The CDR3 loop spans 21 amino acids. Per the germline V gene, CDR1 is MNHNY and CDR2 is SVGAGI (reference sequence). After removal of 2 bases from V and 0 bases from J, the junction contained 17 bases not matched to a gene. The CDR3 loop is CASSYRDLGLAGGTSTDTQYF. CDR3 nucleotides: TGTGCCAGCAGTTACAGGGACCTTGGCTTAGCGGGAGGAACTAGCACAGATACGCAGTATTTT.

CDR3 in amino acids: CASSPVGWGGNQPQHF. In DNA, the CDR3 is TGTGCCAGCAGCCCAGTCGGGTGGGGTGGCAATCAGCCCCAGCATTTT. J is TRBJ1-5 and V is TRBV3-1, with D hard to call. The CDR3 is 16 amino acids. CDR1 and CDR2 (germline): LGHDT, YNNKEL (reference sequence). V dropped 4 bases and J dropped 2 bases, with 15 bases sitting between them.

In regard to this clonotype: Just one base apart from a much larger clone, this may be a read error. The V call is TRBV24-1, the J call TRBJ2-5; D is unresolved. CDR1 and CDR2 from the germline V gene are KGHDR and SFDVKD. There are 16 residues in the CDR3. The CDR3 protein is CATGDPSVGGKETQYF. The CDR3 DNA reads TGTGCCACCGGTGACCCCTCCGTCGGCGGTAAAGAGACCCAGTACTTC.

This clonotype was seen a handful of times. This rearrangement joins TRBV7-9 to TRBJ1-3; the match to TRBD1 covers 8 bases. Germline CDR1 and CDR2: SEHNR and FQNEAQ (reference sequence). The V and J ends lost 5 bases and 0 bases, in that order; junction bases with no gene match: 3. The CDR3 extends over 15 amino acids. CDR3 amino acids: CASSPTGDSGNTIYF. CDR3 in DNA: TGTGCCAGCAGCCCGACAGGGGACTCTGGAAACACCATATATTTT. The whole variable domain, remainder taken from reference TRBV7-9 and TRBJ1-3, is DTGVSQNPRHKITKRGQNVTFRCDPISEHNRLYWYRQTLGQGPEFLTYFQNEAQLEKSRLLSDRFSAERPKGSFSTLEIQRTEQGDSAMYLCASSPTGDSGNTIYFGEGSWLTVV.

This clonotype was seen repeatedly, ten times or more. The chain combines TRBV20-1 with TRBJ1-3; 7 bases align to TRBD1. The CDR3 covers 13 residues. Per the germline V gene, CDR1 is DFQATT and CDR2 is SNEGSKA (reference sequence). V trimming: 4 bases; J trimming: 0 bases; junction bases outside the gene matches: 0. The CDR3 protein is CSATGGSGNTIYF. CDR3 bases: TGCAGTGCTACAGGGGGCTCTGGAAACACCATATATTTT.

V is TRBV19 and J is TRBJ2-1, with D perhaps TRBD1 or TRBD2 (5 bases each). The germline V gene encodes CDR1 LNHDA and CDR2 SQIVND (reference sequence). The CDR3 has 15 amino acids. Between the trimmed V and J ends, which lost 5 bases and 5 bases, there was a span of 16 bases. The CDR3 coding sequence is TGTGCCAGTAGTGACCGCCCGAGGGACCACAATGAGCAGTTCTTC. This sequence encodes CASSDRPRDHNEQFF. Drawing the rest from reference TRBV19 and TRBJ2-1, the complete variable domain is DGGITQSPKYLFRKEGQNVTLSCEQNLNHDAMYWYRQDPGQGLRLIYYSQIVNDFQKGDIAEGYSVSREKKESFPLTVTSAQKNPTAFYLCASSDRPRDHNEQFFGPGTRLTVL.

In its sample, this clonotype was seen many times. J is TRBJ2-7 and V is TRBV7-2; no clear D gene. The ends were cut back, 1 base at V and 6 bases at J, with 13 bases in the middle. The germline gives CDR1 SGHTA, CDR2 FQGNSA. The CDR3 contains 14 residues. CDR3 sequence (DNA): TGTGCCAGCAGCTTAGTTTCGGCCCCCCGCGAGCAGTACTTC. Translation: CASSLVSAPREQYF.

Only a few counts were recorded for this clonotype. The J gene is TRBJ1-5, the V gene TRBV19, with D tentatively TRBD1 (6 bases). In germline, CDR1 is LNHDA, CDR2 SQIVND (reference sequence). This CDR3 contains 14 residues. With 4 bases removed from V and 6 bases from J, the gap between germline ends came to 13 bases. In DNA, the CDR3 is TGTGCCAGTAGTACCTCAGGGGATGGTCAGCCCCAGCATTTT. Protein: CASSTSGDGQPQHF. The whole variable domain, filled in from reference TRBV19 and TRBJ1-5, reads DGGITQSPKYLFRKEGQNVTLSCEQNLNHDAMYWYRQDPGQGLRLIYYSQIVNDFQKGDIAEGYSVSREKKESFPLTVTSAQKNPTAFYLCASSTSGDGQPQHFGDGTRLSIL.

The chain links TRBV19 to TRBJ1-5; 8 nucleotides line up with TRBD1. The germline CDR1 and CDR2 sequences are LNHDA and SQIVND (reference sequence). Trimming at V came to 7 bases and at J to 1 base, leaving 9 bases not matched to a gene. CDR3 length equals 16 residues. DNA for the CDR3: TGTGCCAGTAACACCGCAGGGGGCACAAGCAATCAGCCCCAGCATTTT. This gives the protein CASNTAGGTSNQPQHF.

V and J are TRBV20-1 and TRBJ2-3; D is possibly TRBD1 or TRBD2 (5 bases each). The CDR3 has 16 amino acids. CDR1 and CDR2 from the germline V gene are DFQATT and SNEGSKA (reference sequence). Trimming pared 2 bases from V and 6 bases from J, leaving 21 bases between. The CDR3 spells CSARPPRGLPPDTQYF. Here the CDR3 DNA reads TGCAGTGCTAGACCCCCCCGGGGCCTGCCCCCGGATACGCAGTATTTT.

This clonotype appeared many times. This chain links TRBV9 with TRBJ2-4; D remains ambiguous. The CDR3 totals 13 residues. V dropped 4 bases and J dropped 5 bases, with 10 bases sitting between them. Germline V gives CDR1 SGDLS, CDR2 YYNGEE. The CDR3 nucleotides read TGTGCCAGCAGCCCCGTCCCTCAAAACATTCAGTACTTC. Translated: CASSPVPQNIQYF. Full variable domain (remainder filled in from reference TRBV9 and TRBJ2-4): DSGVTQTPKHLITATGQRVTLRCSPRSGDLSVYWYQQSLDQGLQFLIQYYNGEERAKGNILERFSAQQFPDLHSELNLSSLELGDSALYFCASSPVPQNIQYFGAGTRLSVL.

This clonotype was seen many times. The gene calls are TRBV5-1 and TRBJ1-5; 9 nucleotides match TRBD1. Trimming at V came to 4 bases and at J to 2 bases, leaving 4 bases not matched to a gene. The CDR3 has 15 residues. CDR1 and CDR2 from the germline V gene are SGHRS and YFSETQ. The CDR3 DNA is TGCGCCAGCAGCCCCGGGACAGGGCGCAATCAGCCCCAGCATTTT. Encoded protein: CASSPGTGRNQPQHF.

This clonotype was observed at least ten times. The CDR3 DNA is TGTGCCAGCAGCCAATATAACAATGAGCAGTTCTTC. Translation gives CASSQYNNEQFF. This chain links TRBV3-1 with TRBJ2-1; D remains unclear. This CDR3 has 12 residues. Looked up from germline, CDR1 is LGHDT and CDR2 is YNNKEL (reference sequence). The V and J ends lost 2 bases and 5 bases respectively, with 4 bases between them.